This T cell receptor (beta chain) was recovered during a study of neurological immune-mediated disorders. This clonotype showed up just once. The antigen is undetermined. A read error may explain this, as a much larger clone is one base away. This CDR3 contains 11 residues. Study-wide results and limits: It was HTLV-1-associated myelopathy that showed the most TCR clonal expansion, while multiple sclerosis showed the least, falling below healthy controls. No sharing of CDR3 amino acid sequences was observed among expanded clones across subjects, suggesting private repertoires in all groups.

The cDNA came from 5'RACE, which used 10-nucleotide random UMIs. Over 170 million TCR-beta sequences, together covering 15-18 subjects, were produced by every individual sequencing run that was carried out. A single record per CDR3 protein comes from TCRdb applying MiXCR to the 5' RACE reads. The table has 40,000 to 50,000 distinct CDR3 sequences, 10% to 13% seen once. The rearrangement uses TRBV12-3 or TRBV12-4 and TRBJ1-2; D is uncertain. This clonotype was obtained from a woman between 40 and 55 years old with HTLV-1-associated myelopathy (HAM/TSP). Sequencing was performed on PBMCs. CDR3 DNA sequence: TGTGCCAGCAGGGAGTTCTATGGCTTCACCTTC. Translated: CASREFYGFTF.